The 6 T cell receptor beta chains below were found in one sample sequenced in a study of blood T cell repertoires in COVID-19. The method was immunoSEQ multiplex PCR; TCRdb's version includes in-frame clones alone and lacks a portion of them. This table has 250,000 to 300,000 clones, 85% to 90% appearing once. Sequenced input: peripheral blood. These receptors were taken from a woman between 25 and 40 years old with COVID-19, enrolled during active disease.

The V and J genes are TRBV10-3 and TRBJ2-7; the match to TRBD2 covers 7 bases. The CDR3 contains 14 residues. Germline V CDR1 and CDR2: ENHRY, SYGVKD. Germline trimming cut 4 bases from V and 5 bases from J; bases unmatched to any gene: 8. CDR3: CAISAGLVPHEQYF. As DNA, the CDR3 is TGTGCCATCAGTGCTGGACTAGTTCCCCACGAGCAGTACTTC.

The chain has TRBV10-3 and TRBJ1-6; D is ambiguous. Deletions cut 6 bases from V and 9 bases from J, with 12 bases between. The CDR3 runs to 13 residues. Germline CDR1 ENHRY, CDR2 SYGVKD. The DNA of the CDR3 is TGTGCCATCAGGTTCGACTTGGGTTCACCCCTCCACTTT. Its translation: CAIRFDLGSPLHF.

The V call is TRBV11-3, the J call TRBJ2-3; weak D call: TRBD2 (6 bases). CDR3 length: 15 amino acids. Trimming removed 1 base from V and 0 bases from J, with 8 bases in between. The germline V gene encodes CDR1 SGHNT and CDR2 YENEEA. In DNA form, the CDR3 reads TGTGCCAGCAGCTTAGTGGAGGGTAGCACAGATACGCAGTATTTT. It specifies CASSLVEGSTDTQYF.

This chain uses TRBV12-3 or TRBV12-4 with TRBJ2-3, with D possibly matching TRBD1 (5 bases). The CDR3 loop spans 13 amino acids. Trimming took off 6 bases at V and 2 bases at J, with 9 bases between the two ends. The CDR3 DNA follows: TGTGCCAGCAGACTGACAGCCACAGATACGCAGTATTTT. Protein: CASRLTATDTQYF.

This clone appeared a few times. The chain links TRBV25-1 to TRBJ1-1; 7 nucleotides line up with TRBD1. With 4 bases clipped from V and 0 bases from J, the junction kept 2 bases outside the gene matches. Germline loops: CDR1 MGHDK, CDR2 SYGVNS. The CDR3 is 14 amino acids. The CDR3 bases are TGTGCCAGCAGTGTGACAGGGATGAACACTGAAGCTTTCTTT. This translates into CASSVTGMNTEAFF.

The chain recombines TRBV2 with TRBJ1-5; D gene ambiguous. CDR3 length equals 15 residues. Trimming shortened V by 3 bases and J by 0 bases, and 9 bases separated the two germline ends. Germline-derived CDR1 and CDR2 are SNHLY and FYNNEI. The CDR3 is CASSDSSYSNQPQHF. Written as DNA, the CDR3 is TGTGCCAGCAGTGACAGTTCGTATAGCAATCAGCCCCAGCATTTT.